The source of this T cell receptor (beta chain) is a study of CD8+CD57+ T cells in acquired aplastic anemia (dated by TCRdb to between 2018 and 2020). Regarding the study in general: A mean of about 3 ug of DNA, ranging from about 0.19 to 27.4 ug, was extracted from sorted CD4+ and CD8+ cells. CD8+CD57+ expansion was defined as frequency above the mean frequency observed in healthy subjects.

With respect to this clonotype: What antigen it recognizes has not been identified. Per-base qualities were not stored, and no clone one base away is much larger.

Here is what the overall study found, with its caveats: No significant difference in CD8+ Simpson's diversity was found between patients and healthy controls (P=0.060). Roughly 30 CD8+ CDR3 sequences were found to be shared between patients and controls, but these sequences appeared to be highly expressed in patients and within the immunodominant clones of the patients.

Expansion of CD8+CD57+ cells had been shown by flow cytometry in the patients chosen for sequencing. All patients had severe acquired aplastic anemia diagnosed by International Study of Aplastic Anemia and Agranulocytosis and Camitta criteria. At the time blood was sampled, none of the patients had received any therapy. TCR repertoires of sorted CD4+ and CD8+ blood T cells from severe aplastic anemia patients and healthy subjects were deep-sequenced in the study. Patients were enrolled under clinicaltrials.gov protocols 00001620, 01623167, 00001397, 00071045, 00081523 and 00961064 in the USA. Ficoll-Paque density gradient centrifugation was used to isolate peripheral blood mononuclear cells. Before DNA extraction, CD4+ and CD8+ T cells were sorted with FACS or magnetic beads. From the germline V gene, CDR1 is SGHNT and CDR2 is YENEEA. The CDR3, from cysteine to phenylalanine, totals 11 residues. Of all the DNA, just the CDR3 is kept, 33 bases in frame from base 1. V is cut by 4 bases and J by 7 bases, and the space between the germline ends is 8 bases.

TCR beta VDJ combination and CDR3 sequence profiling used genomic DNA as the template. TCR repertoire sequencing was run on an Illumina HiSeq 2000. In the paper's pipeline: TRBV/TRBJ rearrangement plots, CDR3 size and DJ length profiles, and Simpson's diversity index were used to evaluate the repertoires. The immunodominant clone was defined as the most abundant DNA sequence in deep sequencing data. CDR3 amino acid sequences were screened for sharing across subjects and compared with published repertoires and the VDJdb database. TCRdb handled the public reads itself, with Q25 trimming in fastp and clone calling in MiXCR, and kept productive beta chains. Rows merge per CDR3 protein into single entries with the most common DNA and genes. The V and J calls and clone size are TCRdb's, not the authors'. The sample data list roughly 190,000 distinct CDR3 sequences, and roughly half of these were observed just once. The top ten clonotypes cover about 9.5% of the sample.

The rearrangement joined TRBV11-3 to TRBJ2-7; no D gene call is confident. Sequencing input: sorted CD4+, CD8+, or CD8+CD57+ T cells (not recorded which) from PBMCs. The sequence derives from a human donor with aplastic anemia. Read as DNA, the sequence is TGTGCCAGCAGCTACGAGTGGGAGCAGTACTTC. It codes for CASSYEWEQYF.